These 28 T cell receptor beta chains were all obtained from the same sample, sequenced in a study of shared clonotypes between healthy human individuals. Generated by immunoSEQ multiplex PCR, the TCRdb table keeps only in-frame clones and is missing some. The table lists 520,000 or so clones, 79% of them singletons, with 10% to 15% in the top ten. The sample comprised PBMCs. The source of these receptors is a woman aged 40-49 years in good health. Some clones in this sample may be carry-over from other donors' samples.

This rearrangement joins TRBV7-9 to TRBJ1-1, with D unresolved. The CDR3 runs to 14 residues. Germline V gene data show CDR1 as SEHNR and CDR2 as FQNEAQ (reference sequence). V was trimmed by 0 bases and J by 6 bases, leaving 11 bases between them. The CDR3 loop reads CASSLAEVVAEAFF. The CDR3 DNA sequence: TGTGCCAGCAGCTTAGCCGAGGTGGTTGCTGAAGCTTTCTTT. The full variable domain, its missing parts supplied by reference TRBV7-9 and TRBJ1-1, is DTGVSQNPRHKITKRGQNVTFRCDPISEHNRLYWYRQTLGQGPEFLTYFQNEAQLEKSRLLSDRFSAERPKGSFSTLEIQRTEQGDSAMYLCASSLAEVVAEAFFGQGTRLTVV.

The rearrangement uses TRBV15 and TRBJ2-3; 7 nucleotides line up with TRBD1. The CDR3 sequence is 16 residues long. J lost 1 base, V lost 1 base, and 5 bases had no gene match. The germline V gene has CDR1 LNHNV and CDR2 YYDKDF (reference sequence). The CDR3 coding sequence is TGTGCCACCAGCAGAGCCGGGGACAGTCGCACAGATACGCAGTATTTT. Its protein product is CATSRAGDSRTDTQYF. The variable domain in full, with the rest retrieved from reference TRBV15 and TRBJ2-3, is DAMVIQNPRYQVTQFGKPVTLSCSQTLNHNVMYWYQQKSSQAPKLLFHYYDKDFNNEADTPDNFQSRRPNTSFCFLDIRSPGLGDTAMYLCATSRAGDSRTDTQYFGPGTRLTVL.

The chain couples TRBV15 to TRBJ1-5, with 7 bases identical to TRBD1. There are 18 residues in the CDR3. Germline loops: CDR1 LNHNV, CDR2 YYDKDF (reference sequence). The trim removed 6 bases at V and 2 bases at J, leaving 16 bases unmatched. This chain's CDR3 is CATRWGQSQKSGNQPQHF. DNA of the CDR3: TGTGCCACCAGGTGGGGACAGTCCCAAAAAAGCGGCAATCAGCCCCAGCATTTT. The whole variable domain, filled in from reference TRBV15 and TRBJ1-5, reads DAMVIQNPRYQVTQFGKPVTLSCSQTLNHNVMYWYQQKSSQAPKLLFHYYDKDFNNEADTPDNFQSRRPNTSFCFLDIRSPGLGDTAMYLCATRWGQSQKSGNQPQHFGDGTRLSIL.

The rearrangement uses TRBV2 and TRBJ1-6; 9 nucleotides line up with TRBD1. The V gene end was trimmed by 4 bases and the J gene end by 10 bases; junction bases not matched to a gene: 5. Germline-derived CDR1 and CDR2 are SNHLY and FYNNEI. This CDR3 comprises 14 residues. The CDR3 coding sequence is TGTGCCAGCAGTGCCGGGACAGGGAGATCACCCCTCCACTTT. It is translated as CASSAGTGRSPLHF.

The genes are TRBV5-4 and TRBJ2-7; TRBD1 is a possible D gene (7 bases). Germline assignment: CDR1 SGHNT and CDR2 YYREEE (reference sequence). V dropped 1 base and J dropped 5 bases, with 13 bases sitting between them. The CDR3 covers 14 residues. The CDR3 reads CASSLQGGFDEQYF. DNA for the CDR3: TGTGCCAGCAGCTTGCAGGGGGGATTCGACGAGCAGTACTTC.

V and J are TRBV4-3 and TRBJ1-4; D remains unclear. The CDR3 spans 13 residues. CDR1 is LGHNA and CDR2 is YSLEER in the germline V gene. Between the trimmed V and J ends, which lost 0 bases and 8 bases, there was a span of 7 bases. CDR3 in amino acids: CASSQDKEEKLFF. The CDR3 DNA reads TGCGCCAGCAGCCAAGATAAGGAGGAAAAACTGTTTTTT.

The gene calls are TRBV19 and TRBJ2-5; 8 bases match TRBD2. The CDR3 runs to 14 residues. CDR1 is LNHDA and CDR2 is SQIVND in the germline V gene (reference sequence). Trimming cost V 1 base and J 5 bases; bases outside gene matches: 3. DNA for the CDR3: TGTGCCAGTAGTATAGTGGGACTAGGGGAGACCCAGTACTTC. This translates into CASSIVGLGETQYF.

The rearrangement links TRBV10-3 to TRBJ1-3; 7 nucleotides match TRBD1. The germline gives CDR1 ENHRY, CDR2 SYGVKD. The CDR3 extends over 13 amino acids. With 6 bases clipped from V and 8 bases from J, the junction kept 7 bases outside the gene matches. The CDR3 DNA reads TGTGCCATCAGGGGGACAGTTGGGGACACCATATATTTT. Protein: CAIRGTVGDTIYF.

The V call is TRBV5-4, the J call TRBJ2-5; D may be TRBD2 (6 bases). CDR3 length equals 14 residues. Looked up from germline, CDR1 is SGHNT and CDR2 is YYREEE (reference sequence). Trimming removed 6 bases from V and 1 base from J, with 13 bases in between. As DNA, the CDR3 is TGTGCCAGCAAAGCTAGCGCTCCCCAAGAGACCCAGTACTTC. Its translation: CASKASAPQETQYF.

This clone came up a few times. The chain recombines TRBV10-3 with TRBJ1-5; D unresolved. The germline CDR1 and CDR2 sequences are ENHRY and SYGVKD. There are 13 residues in the CDR3. Trimming took off 3 bases at V and 2 bases at J, with 5 bases between the two ends. The chain's CDR3 is CAISDEGNQPQHF. The CDR3 DNA reads TGTGCCATCAGTGATGAGGGCAATCAGCCCCAGCATTTT.

V is TRBV5-6 and J is TRBJ1-1; no firm D call. This CDR3 is built from 15 residues. CDR1 and CDR2 (germline): SGHDT, YYEEEE. V shed 4 bases and J shed 0 bases, with 13 bases lying between them. The CDR3 sequence is CASSPATLVNTEAFF. CDR3 nucleotides: TGTGCCAGCAGCCCGGCAACTCTGGTGAACACTGAAGCTTTCTTT.

The chain carries TRBV15 and TRBJ1-2; D unclear. There are 15 residues in the CDR3. CDR1 and CDR2 (germline): LNHNV, YYDKDF (reference sequence). Trimming left V 0 bases short and J 8 bases short, with 16 bases between. The CDR3 spells CATSRDRAAAEGYTF. Written as DNA, the CDR3 is TGTGCCACCAGCAGAGATCGAGCGGCCGCGGAAGGCTACACCTTC.

In the case of this clone: It may be a read error: a sequence one base away is much more abundant. The rearrangement links TRBV5-4 to TRBJ2-7, with D unclear. The germline gives CDR1 SGHNT, CDR2 YYREEE (reference sequence). The CDR3 runs to 13 residues. This CDR3 reads CVSSPYQTYEQYF. CDR3 sequence (DNA): TGTGTCAGCAGCCCTTACCAAACCTACGAGCAGTACTTC. Full variable domain (outside the CDR3, taken from reference TRBV5-4 and TRBJ2-7): ETGVTQSPTHLIKTRGQQVTLRCSSQSGHNTVSWYQQALGQGPQFIFQYYREEENGRGNFPPRFSGLQFPNYSSELNVNALELDDSALYLCVSSPYQTYEQYFGPGTRLTVT.

This clone was counted a single time. The chain uses TRBV6-4 and TRBJ2-1; D might be TRBD2 (6 bases). The CDR3 has 16 residues. Trimming took off 2 bases at V and 8 bases at J, with 19 bases between the two ends. Looked up from germline, CDR1 is MRHNA and CDR2 is SNTAGT. CDR3 sequence reads: CASSDRRLERADEQFF. As DNA, the CDR3 is TGTGCCAGCAGTGACCGCCGACTAGAAAGGGCGGATGAGCAGTTCTTC.

The rearrangement joins TRBV19 to TRBJ1-2; D is unresolved. Per the germline V gene, CDR1 is LNHDA and CDR2 is SQIVND (reference sequence). V dropped 3 bases and J dropped 8 bases, with 19 bases sitting between them. The CDR3 covers 15 residues. The CDR3, as DNA: TGTGCCAGTAGTATTAATAAGGATTTGATAGGAGGCTACACCTTC. As protein: CASSINKDLIGGYTF.

The chain couples TRBV5-6 to TRBJ2-7; D unclear. Germline V gene sequence: CDR1 SGHDT, CDR2 YYEEEE. The ends were cut back, 2 bases at V and 0 bases at J, with 12 bases in the middle. The CDR3 loop spans 15 amino acids. The CDR3 loop reads CASSFRFVSSYEQYF. CDR3 nucleotide sequence: TGTGCCAGCAGCTTTAGATTCGTGAGCTCCTACGAGCAGTACTTC. The variable domain in full, with the rest retrieved from reference TRBV5-6 and TRBJ2-7, is DAGVTQSPTHLIKTRGQQVTLRCSPKSGHDTVSWYQQALGQGPQFIFQYYEEEERQRGNFPDRFSGHQFPNYSSELNVNALLLGDSALYLCASSFRFVSSYEQYFGPGTRLTVT.

This chain joins TRBV7-6 and TRBJ2-5, with D possibly TRBD2 on 5 matching bases. CDR1 is SGHVS and CDR2 is FNYEAQ in the germline V gene. This CDR3 is built from 15 residues. The V end lost 3 bases, the J end lost 4 bases, and 15 bases lay between the germline ends. The DNA for the CDR3 is TGTGCCAGCAGCTTTAACGCGGGCCGGGGAGAGACCCAGTACTTC. This codes for CASSFNAGRGETQYF.

The chain employs TRBV16 and TRBJ1-1; 9 nucleotides line up with TRBD1. Germline assignment: CDR1 KGHSY and CDR2 FQNENV. V lost 4 bases and J lost 7; bases outside the gene matches: 4. The CDR3 contains 13 residues. CDR3 nucleotide sequence: TGTGCCAGCAGCCGAACAGGGGGCGGTGAAGCTTTCTTT. Its protein product is CASSRTGGGEAFF.

The chain uses TRBV18 and TRBJ1-1; maybe TRBD1 (5 bases). CDR1 is KGHSH and CDR2 is LQKENI in the germline V gene. With 4 bases removed from V and 1 base from J, the gap between germline ends came to 7 bases. The CDR3 is 13 residues long. This CDR3 is CASSQGTNTEAFF. The DNA of the CDR3 is TGTGCCAGCTCACAGGGGACGAACACTGAAGCTTTCTTT.

V usage is TRBV7-1 and J usage is TRBJ1-2; the match to TRBD1 covers 7 bases. TRBV7-1 is designated an ORF whose function remains uncertain. CDR3 length: 12 amino acids. J was trimmed by 9 bases and V by 5 bases; bases with no gene match: 6. The DNA for the CDR3 is TGTGCCAGCAGCGTCGGACAGGCTAGCTACACCTTC. Residues: CASSVGQASYTF.

This chain connects TRBV9 to TRBJ1-1; 7 bases align to TRBD1. The V and J ends lost 0 bases and 4 bases, in that order; junction bases with no gene match: 9. Germline CDR1 reads SGDLS; CDR2 reads YYNGEE. CDR3 length: 16 residues. CDR3: CASSVAQGEIGTEAFF. The CDR3 bases are TGTGCCAGCAGCGTAGCTCAGGGGGAAATAGGCACTGAAGCTTTCTTT.

This chain connects TRBV10-1 to TRBJ2-7; TRBD2 aligns across 9 bases. The ends lost 6 bases at V and 1 base at J; junction bases unmatched: 7. The CDR3 consists of 15 residues. Germline assignment: CDR1 WNHNN and CDR2 SYGVQD (reference sequence). CDR3 bases: TGCGCCAGCAGCCAGAATCTAGCGGGATCCTACGAGCAGTACTTC. It specifies CASSQNLAGSYEQYF.

V is TRBV7-2 and J is TRBJ2-3, with D possibly being TRBD2 (5 bases). The V end was cut by 1 base, the J end by 4 bases, with 9 bases between. This CDR3 is built from 14 residues. Per the germline V gene, CDR1 is SGHTA and CDR2 is FQGNSA. The CDR3 is CASSLGIASDTQYF. CDR3 bases: TGTGCCAGCAGCTTAGGAATAGCGTCAGATACGCAGTATTTT.

The CDR3 reads CSVLVAAGANVLTF. DNA of the CDR3: TGCAGCGTTCTGGTTGCCGCAGGGGCCAACGTCCTGACTTTC. V gene TRBV29-1 combines with J gene TRBJ2-6, with D uncertain. Germline-derived CDR1 and CDR2 are SQVTM and ANQGSEA. This CDR3 spans 14 amino acids. Between the trimmed V and J ends, which lost 5 bases and 4 bases, there was a span of 12 bases.

This clone showed up many times. This sequence joins TRBV2 and TRBJ2-2; weak D call: TRBD2 (6 bases). Deletions cut 6 bases from V and 5 bases from J, with 31 bases between. Germline CDR1 reads SNHLY; CDR2 reads FYNNEI. This CDR3 contains 20 residues. The CDR3 DNA sequence: TGTGCCAGCAGCGCTGTTGGTCTACCGGACGGGGAGGATTGGACCGGGGAGCTGTTTTTT. As protein: CASSAVGLPDGEDWTGELFF.

This chain connects TRBV29-1 to TRBJ2-7; the match to TRBD1 covers 8 bases. Per germline, CDR1 SQVTM and CDR2 ANQGSEA. CDR3 length: 12 residues. The trim removed 8 bases at V and 5 bases at J, leaving 8 bases unmatched. The CDR3 loop reads CSIRQGSNEQYF. CDR3 DNA: TGCAGCATACGACAGGGGTCCAACGAGCAGTACTTC.

The rearrangement uses TRBV15 and TRBJ2-5; TRBD2 is a possible D gene (5 bases). This CDR3 region has 16 residues. With 3 bases removed from V and 2 bases from J, the gap between germline ends came to 16 bases. CDR1 is LNHNV, CDR2 YYDKDF, per germline (reference sequence). CDR3 DNA sequence: TGTGCCACCAGCAGGGATCGGGTGAGGGAGCAAGAGACCCAGTACTTC. Protein: CATSRDRVREQETQYF.

This clone appeared a single time. The chain has TRBV5-6 and TRBJ1-2; TRBD1 agrees at 9 bases. Germline CDR1 SGHDT, CDR2 YYEEEE. Unmatched junction bases numbered 8, after V lost 0 bases and J lost 11 bases. The CDR3 is made up of 14 amino acids. The DNA of the CDR3 is TGTGCCAGCAGCTTGGAGGGACAGGGCTTCGGTTACACCTTC. It is translated as CASSLEGQGFGYTF.